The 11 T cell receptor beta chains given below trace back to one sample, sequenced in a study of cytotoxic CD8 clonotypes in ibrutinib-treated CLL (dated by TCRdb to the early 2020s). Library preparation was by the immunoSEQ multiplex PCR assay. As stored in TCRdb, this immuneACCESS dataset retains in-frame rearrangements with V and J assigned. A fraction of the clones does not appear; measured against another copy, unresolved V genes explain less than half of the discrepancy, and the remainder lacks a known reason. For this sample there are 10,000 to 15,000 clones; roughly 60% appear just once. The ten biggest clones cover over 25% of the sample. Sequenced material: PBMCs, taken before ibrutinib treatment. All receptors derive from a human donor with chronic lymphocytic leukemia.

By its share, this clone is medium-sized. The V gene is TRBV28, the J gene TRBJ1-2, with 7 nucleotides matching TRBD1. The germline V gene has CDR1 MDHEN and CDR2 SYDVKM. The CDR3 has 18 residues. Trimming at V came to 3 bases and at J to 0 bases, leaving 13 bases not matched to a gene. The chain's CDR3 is CASSFTQGNYHANYGYTF. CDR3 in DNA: TGTGCCAGCAGTTTCACACAGGGGAATTATCACGCTAACTATGGCTACACCTTC.

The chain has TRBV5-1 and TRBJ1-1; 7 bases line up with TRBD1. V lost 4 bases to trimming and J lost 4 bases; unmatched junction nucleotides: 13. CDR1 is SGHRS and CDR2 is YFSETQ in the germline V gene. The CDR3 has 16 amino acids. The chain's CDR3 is CASSPTGTQVGTEAFF. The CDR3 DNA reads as TGCGCCAGCAGCCCGACAGGGACTCAAGTCGGCACTGAAGCTTTCTTT.

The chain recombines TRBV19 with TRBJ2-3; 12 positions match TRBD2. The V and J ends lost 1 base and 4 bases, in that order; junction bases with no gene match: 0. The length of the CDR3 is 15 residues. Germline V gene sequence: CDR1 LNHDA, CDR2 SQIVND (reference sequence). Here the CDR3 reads CASSIGTSGADTQYF. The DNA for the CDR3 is TGTGCCAGTAGTATAGGGACTAGCGGGGCAGATACGCAGTATTTT. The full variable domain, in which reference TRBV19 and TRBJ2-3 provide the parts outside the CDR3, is DGGITQSPKYLFRKEGQNVTLSCEQNLNHDAMYWYRQDPGQGLRLIYYSQIVNDFQKGDIAEGYSVSREKKESFPLTVTSAQKNPTAFYLCASSIGTSGADTQYFGPGTRLTVL.

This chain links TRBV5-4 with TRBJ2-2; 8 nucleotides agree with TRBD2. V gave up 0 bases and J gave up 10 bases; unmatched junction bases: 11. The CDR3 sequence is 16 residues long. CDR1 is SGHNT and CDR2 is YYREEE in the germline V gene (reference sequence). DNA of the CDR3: TGTGCCAGCAGCTTGGGTACGGGAGGGGCGTATGAGGAGCTGTTTTTT. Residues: CASSLGTGGAYEELFF.

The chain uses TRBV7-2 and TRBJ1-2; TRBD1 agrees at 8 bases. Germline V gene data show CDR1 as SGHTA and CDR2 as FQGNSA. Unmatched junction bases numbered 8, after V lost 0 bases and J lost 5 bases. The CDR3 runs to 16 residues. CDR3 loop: CASSLAPGGAGYGYTF. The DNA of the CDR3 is TGTGCCAGCAGCTTAGCCCCAGGGGGCGCTGGGTATGGCTACACCTTC. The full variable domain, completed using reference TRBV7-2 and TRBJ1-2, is GAGVSQSPSNKVTEKGKDVELRCDPISGHTALYWYRQSLGQGLEFLIYFQGNSAPDKSGLPSDRFSAERTGGSVSTLTIQRTQQEDSAVYLCASSLAPGGAGYGYTFGSGTRLTVV.

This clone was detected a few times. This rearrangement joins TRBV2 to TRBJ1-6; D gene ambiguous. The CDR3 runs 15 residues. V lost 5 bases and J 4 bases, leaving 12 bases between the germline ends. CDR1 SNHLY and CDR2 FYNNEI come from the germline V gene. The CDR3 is CASSSEGSYNSPLHF. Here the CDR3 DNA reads TGTGCCAGCAGTAGTGAAGGCTCTTATAATTCACCCCTCCACTTT.

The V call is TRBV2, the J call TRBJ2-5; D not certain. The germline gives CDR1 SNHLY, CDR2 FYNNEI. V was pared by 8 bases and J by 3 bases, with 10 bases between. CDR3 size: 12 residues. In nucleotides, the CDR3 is TGTGCCAGCGATAGAAACGAAGAGACCCAGTACTTC. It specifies CASDRNEETQYF.

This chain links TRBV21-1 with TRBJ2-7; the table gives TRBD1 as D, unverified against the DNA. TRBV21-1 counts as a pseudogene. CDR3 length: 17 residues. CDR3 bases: TGTGCCAGCAGCAATAGGGATTCCGGGACAGACACCTACGAGCAGTACTTC. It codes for CASSNRDSGTDTYEQYF.

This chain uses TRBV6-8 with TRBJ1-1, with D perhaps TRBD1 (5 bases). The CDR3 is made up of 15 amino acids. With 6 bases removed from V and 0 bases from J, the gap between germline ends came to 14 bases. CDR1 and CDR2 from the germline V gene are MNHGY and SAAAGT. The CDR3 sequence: CASRRLGRMNTEAFF. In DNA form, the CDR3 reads TGTGCCAGCAGGCGTCTGGGACGGATGAACACTGAAGCTTTCTTT.

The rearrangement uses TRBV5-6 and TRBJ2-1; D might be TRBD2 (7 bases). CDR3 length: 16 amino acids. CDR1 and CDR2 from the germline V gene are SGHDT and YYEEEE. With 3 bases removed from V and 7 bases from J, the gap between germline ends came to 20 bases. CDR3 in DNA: TGTGCCAGCAGCTCCATACTCGGGGGGCGTTGGAATGAGCAGTTCTTC. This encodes CASSSILGGRWNEQFF.

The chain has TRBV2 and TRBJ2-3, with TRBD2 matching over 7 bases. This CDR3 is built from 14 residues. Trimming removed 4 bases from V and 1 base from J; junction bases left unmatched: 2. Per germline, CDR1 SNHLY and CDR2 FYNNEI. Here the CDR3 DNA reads TGTGCCAGCAGTGTGAGCGGGGGCACAGATACGCAGTATTTT. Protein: CASSVSGGTDTQYF.